These T cell receptor beta chains were read from a single sample in a study of cytomegalovirus exposure and HLA in healthy donors. Some clones are missing from TCRdb's copy, which holds only in-frame ones; the method was immunoSEQ multiplex PCR. The sample has more than 90,000 clones, over 65% seen once. The sequenced material came from PBMCs. These receptors originate from a man aged 45-65 years in good health and CMV-seronegative. Both conserved end residues are part of each CDR3. D genes are given only for firm matches. A clone size is listed for some rows: how often the clone was seen (once, few, many), or a class if it is expanded.

j_call	clone_size	v_call	d_call	cdr3_nt	cdr3_aa
TRBJ1-1	NA	TRBV5-1	NA	TGCGCCAGCAGCCCCGGACAGATCTTCACTGAAGCTTTCTTT	CASSPGQIFTEAFF
TRBJ2-5	NA	TRBV5-1	TRBD1	TGCGCCAGCAGCTCGACAGGGGTAGGAGAGACCCAGTACTTC	CASSSTGVGETQYF
TRBJ2-7	once	TRBV5-1	TRBD1	TGCGCCAGCAGATCGGGACAGGGGGCCTACGAGCAGTACTTC	CASRSGQGAYEQYF
TRBJ2-7	few	TRBV5-6	TRBD2	TGTGCCAGCAGCTTTCCAGCGGGACCCGAGCAGTACTTC	CASSFPAGPEQYF
TRBJ2-7	NA	TRBV10-3	NA	TGTGCCATCAGGACCGGAGGGCGGTACGAGCAGTACTTC	CAIRTGGRYEQYF
TRBJ2-2	NA	TRBV9	TRBD1	TGTGCCAGCAGAGATGACAGGGTTGGTAGCACCGGGGAGCTGTTTTTT	CASRDDRVGSTGELFF
TRBJ2-1	few	TRBV5-4	NA	TGTGCCAGCAGCAAGGAGAGCTACAATGAGCAGTTCTTC	CASSKESYNEQFF
TRBJ1-1	few	TRBV5-6	NA	TGTGCCAGCAGCCTCGGTACTTGGAACACTGAAGCTTTCTTT	CASSLGTWNTEAFF
TRBJ2-7	NA	TRBV21-1	NA	TGTGCCAGCAGCGACCTCGCCGGGACTAGCGGGAGCTACGAGCAGTACTTC	CASSDLAGTSGSYEQYF
TRBJ2-3	few	TRBV29-1	TRBD2	TGCAGCGCGGGGGGGGCACCCGGGACTCGCAGAGATACGCAGTATTTT	CSAGGAPGTRRDTQYF